These 6 T cell receptor beta chains originate from one sample sequenced in a study of blood T cell repertoires in COVID-19. The assay was immunoSEQ multiplex PCR, and TCRdb's table has in-frame clones only and misses some. Of 180,000 or so clones listed, roughly 88% are singletons. Sequenced input: peripheral blood. The receptor set was obtained from a woman under 40 with acute or convalescent COVID-19.

The chain couples TRBV5-5 to TRBJ2-7, with D tentatively TRBD2 (5 bases). Trimming took off 2 bases at V and 0 bases at J, with 9 bases between the two ends. The CDR3 has 14 amino acids. Germline V gene lookup returns CDR1 SGHKS and CDR2 YYEKEE (reference sequence). This CDR3 is CASSFGLDSYEQYF. DNA of the CDR3: TGTGCCAGCAGCTTCGGACTCGACTCCTACGAGCAGTACTTC.

The rearrangement joins TRBV7-9 to TRBJ2-2; D may be TRBD2 (6 bases). Germline CDR1 SEHNR, CDR2 FQNEAQ (reference sequence). There are 14 residues in the CDR3. The ends were cut back, 0 bases at V and 7 bases at J, with 9 bases in the middle. The DNA for the CDR3 is TGTGCCAGCAGCTTAGCGGGACTGGGCGGGGAGCTGTTTTTT. This codes for CASSLAGLGGELFF. Full variable domain (missing parts from reference TRBV7-9 and TRBJ2-2): DTGVSQNPRHKITKRGQNVTFRCDPISEHNRLYWYRQTLGQGPEFLTYFQNEAQLEKSRLLSDRFSAERPKGSFSTLEIQRTEQGDSAMYLCASSLAGLGGELFFGEGSRLTVL.

This sequence joins TRBV5-1 and TRBJ2-7, with 7 bases fitting TRBD1. Trimming at V came to 4 bases and at J to 8 bases, leaving 18 bases not matched to a gene. CDR1 and CDR2 (germline): SGHRS, YFSETQ. This CDR3 has 16 residues. CDR3 loop: CASSKATSGQLFQQYF. Here the CDR3 DNA reads TGCGCCAGCAGCAAGGCTACCTCGGGACAGCTTTTTCAGCAGTACTTC.

The rearrangement uses TRBV18 and TRBJ2-1; no definite D call. This CDR3 contains 12 residues. In germline, CDR1 is KGHSH, CDR2 LQKENI. V was cut by 3 bases and J by 6 bases, with 6 bases left in between. CDR3 sequence (DNA): TGTGCCAGCTCACCGACTTTCAATGAGCAGTTCTTC. It codes for CASSPTFNEQFF.

This chain links TRBV5-8 with TRBJ1-2, with no clear D. V lost 4 bases and J 5 bases, leaving 9 bases between the germline ends. CDR1 is SGHTS and CDR2 is YDEGEE in the germline V gene. This CDR3 spans 12 amino acids. The chain's CDR3 is CASSLRGYGYTF. The CDR3 coding sequence is TGTGCCAGCAGCCTTCGAGGTTATGGCTACACCTTC.

The V gene is TRBV18, the J gene TRBJ2-1; 8 positions match TRBD2. Germline V lookup: CDR1 KGHSH, CDR2 LQKENI. CDR3 length: 15 amino acids. V lost 5 bases, J lost 7 bases, and 10 bases stayed unmatched. CDR3 sequence reads: CASSLLAEGRNEQFF. CDR3 DNA: TGTGCCAGCTCATTACTAGCGGAAGGTAGGAATGAGCAGTTCTTC.